The rows below give T cell receptor beta chains drawn from one sample of a study of blood T cell repertoires in COVID-19. The data were produced by immunoSEQ multiplex PCR, yet TCRdb's version contains in-frame clones alone and is incomplete. Altogether tens of thousands of clones are present, around four fifths being singletons, with the ten largest covering roughly 5.3%. Specimen: peripheral blood. The receptor source for this set is a man aged 50-59 years with active COVID-19. CDR3s include the opening cysteine and the closing phenylalanine or tryptophan. A D gene is named only where the DNA matches it firmly. Rows may omit the clone size; those that give it use once, few, many or a size class.

-	TRBV9	TRBJ1-4	TRBD1	CASSRGTDNEKLFF	TGTGCCAGCAGCCGAGGGACAGATAATGAAAAACTGTTTTTT
-	TRBV9	TRBJ2-3	TRBD2	CASSVEIAGGTDTQYF	TGTGCCAGCAGCGTAGAGATAGCGGGGGGCACAGATACGCAGTATTTT
-	TRBV29-1	TRBJ1-1	-	CSVDNSNFEAFF	TGCAGCGTTGACAACAGCAACTTTGAAGCTTTCTTT
-	TRBV29-1	TRBJ1-6	TRBD1	CSGRDSDNSPLHF	TGCAGCGGCAGGGACAGCGATAATTCACCCCTCCACTTT
once	TRBV10-3	TRBJ2-7	TRBD1	CAISPDRGYEQYF	TGTGCCATCAGTCCGGACAGGGGCTACGAGCAGTACTTC
-	TRBV19	TRBJ2-2	-	CASSINGMARTGELFF	TGTGCCAGTAGTATTAATGGTATGGCTAGAACCGGGGAGCTGTTTTTT
many	TRBV7-9	TRBJ2-1	-	CASSRRAGSSYNEQFF	TGTGCCAGCAGCCGTCGGGCGGGGAGCTCCTACAATGAGCAGTTCTTC
-	TRBV10-2	TRBJ2-5	-	CASRKRRQETQYF	TGCGCCAGCAGAAAGCGAAGGCAAGAGACCCAGTACTTC
few	TRBV4-1	TRBJ1-5	-	CASSQTQDSYQPQHF	TGCGCCAGCAGCCAAACTCAAGACAGTTATCAGCCCCAGCATTTT
-	TRBV24-1	TRBJ2-7	TRBD2	CATSDIEREPYEQYF	TGTGCCACCAGTGATATAGAGCGGGAGCCGTACGAGCAGTACTTC
few	TRBV27	TRBJ2-1	TRBD2	CASSLLAGGGEQFF	TGTGCCAGCAGTTTACTAGCGGGAGGTGGTGAGCAGTTCTTC
-	TRBV15	TRBJ1-2	-	CATTGSQFHGYTF	TGTGCCACCACCGGGTCCCAATTCCACGGCTACACCTTC
-	TRBV2	TRBJ2-5	-	CASRGGETQYF	TGTGCCAGCAGAGGCGGAGAGACCCAGTACTTC
few	TRBV3-1/TRBV3-2	TRBJ1-6	-	CASSREVSLKGSPLHF	TGTGCCAGCAGCCGGGAGGTTTCTCTAAAGGGTTCACCCCTCCACTTT
-	TRBV11-2	TRBJ2-1	TRBD2	CASSFGEGEQFF	TGTGCCAGCAGCTTCGGGGAGGGTGAGCAGTTCTTC
-	TRBV6-1	TRBJ2-1	-	CASSEAGTLNEQFF	TGTGCCAGCAGCGAAGCCGGGACATTAAATGAGCAGTTCTTC
-	TRBV7-9	TRBJ2-7	TRBD1	CASSRQGPGYEQYF	TGTGCCAGCAGCAGACAGGGCCCCGGATACGAGCAGTACTTC
-	TRBV6-2/TRBV6-3	TRBJ2-7	-	CASSRPGAYEQYF	TGTGCCAGCAGCCGCCCAGGGGCCTACGAGCAGTACTTC
-	TRBV18	TRBJ2-3	TRBD2	CASSQTSGASTDTQYF	TGTGCCAGCTCTCAAACTAGCGGGGCTAGCACAGATACGCAGTATTTT
-	TRBV28	TRBJ2-5	-	CASSPTGSGETQYF	TGTGCCAGCAGTCCCACAGGGTCTGGAGAGACCCAGTACTTC
-	TRBV2	TRBJ1-2	TRBD1	CASSAPLTGGAYGYTF	TGTGCCAGCAGTGCTCCCTTGACAGGGGGCGCATATGGCTACACCTTC
-	TRBV20-1	TRBJ2-5	TRBD2	CSASAPGLAVQETQYF	TGCAGTGCTAGTGCACCGGGACTAGCGGTCCAAGAGACCCAGTACTTC
-	TRBV19	TRBJ2-7	-	CASSTNRDTYEQYF	TGTGCCAGTAGTACAAACCGGGACACCTACGAGCAGTACTTC
few	TRBV6-1	TRBJ1-5	-	CASSELTEGNQPQHF	TGTGCCAGCAGTGAATTGACAGAGGGCAATCAGCCCCAGCATTTT
-	TRBV2	TRBJ1-2	-	CASIGDNLSWSYTF	TGTGCCAGCATAGGCGACAACCTCTCGTGGAGCTACACCTTC
-	TRBV2	TRBJ2-7	TRBD2	CAGAAGGPGGQYF	TGTGCCGGAGCCGCGGGGGGGCCGGGTGGGCAGTACTTC
-	TRBV5-8	TRBJ1-1	TRBD1	CASSVTGEGTEAFF	TGTGCCAGCAGCGTGACAGGGGAGGGCACTGAAGCTTTCTTT
once	TRBV4-3	TRBJ2-3	-	CASSQATAEDTQYF	TGCGCCAGCAGCCAAGCAACTGCTGAAGATACGCAGTATTTT
-	TRBV21-1	TRBJ2-7	-	CASSNGGNEQYF	TGTGCCAGCAGCAATGGAGGAAACGAGCAGTACTTC
-	TRBV9	TRBJ2-2	TRBD1	CASTEGASTGELFF	TGTGCCAGCACCGAGGGGGCTAGTACCGGGGAGCTGTTTTTT
-	TRBV29-1	TRBJ2-7	-	CSVQKGGEQYF	TGCAGCGTCCAAAAGGGGGGGGAGCAGTACTTC
-	TRBV19	TRBJ1-2	TRBD1	CASSSIDRGGYGYTF	TGTGCCAGTAGTTCTATTGACAGGGGAGGCTATGGCTACACCTTC